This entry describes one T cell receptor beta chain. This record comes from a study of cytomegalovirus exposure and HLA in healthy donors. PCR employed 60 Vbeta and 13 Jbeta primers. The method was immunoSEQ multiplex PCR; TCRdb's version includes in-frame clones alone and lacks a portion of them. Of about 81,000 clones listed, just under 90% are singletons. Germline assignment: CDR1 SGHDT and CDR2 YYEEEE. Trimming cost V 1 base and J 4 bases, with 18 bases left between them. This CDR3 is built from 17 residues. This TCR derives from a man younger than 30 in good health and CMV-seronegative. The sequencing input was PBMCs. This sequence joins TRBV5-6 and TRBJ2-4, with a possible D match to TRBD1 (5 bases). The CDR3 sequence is CASSLRLTGALKNIQYF. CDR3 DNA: TGTGCCAGCAGCTTGAGGTTAACAGGAGCTTTAAAAAACATTCAGTACTTC.